This is a list of T cell receptor beta chains from one sample in a study of T cell repertoires in cytomegalovirus infection. TCRdb redid the calling of the reads with MiXCR, one entry per CDR3 protein. The sample yields fewer than 300,000 distinct CDR3 sequences, about a quarter seen once. Sequenced material: PBMCs. These receptor sequences come from a human donor in good health (CMV status not recorded). Some clones in this sample may be carry-over from other donors' samples. Each CDR3 is given with its conserved first and last residue. The order of the fields is V gene, clone size, J gene, D gene, CDR3 protein, CDR3 DNA. The D gene is left open where the match is weak. The size field is filled for only some rows; it gives once, few, many or a size class.

v_call: TRBV28
clone_size: -
j_call: TRBJ1-1
d_call: -
cdr3_aa: CASSPIQGSAFF
cdr3_nt: TGTGCCAGCAGTCCGATCCAGGGGAGTGCTTTCTTT

v_call: TRBV20-1
clone_size: few
j_call: TRBJ2-5
d_call: TRBD1
cdr3_aa: CSADPDRQRETQYF
cdr3_nt: TGCAGTGCCGACCCGGACAGGCAGCGAGAGACCCAGTACTTC

v_call: TRBV7-2
clone_size: many
j_call: TRBJ2-7
d_call: -
cdr3_aa: CASSLATGGYEQYF
cdr3_nt: TGTGCCAGCAGCTTAGCGACAGGAGGATACGAGCAGTACTTC

v_call: TRBV11-2
clone_size: -
j_call: TRBJ2-1
d_call: TRBD2
cdr3_aa: CASRPIAGEHNEQFF
cdr3_nt: TGTGCCAGCAGGCCTATAGCGGGAGAGCACAATGAGCAGTTCTTC

v_call: TRBV29-1
clone_size: -
j_call: TRBJ1-5
d_call: -
cdr3_aa: CSVVIDTINQPQHF
cdr3_nt: TGCAGCGTTGTGATCGATACGATCAATCAGCCCCAGCATTTT

v_call: TRBV2
clone_size: -
j_call: TRBJ2-5
d_call: TRBD1
cdr3_aa: CASQTGGKETQYF
cdr3_nt: TGTGCCAGCCAGACAGGGGGTAAAGAGACCCAGTACTTC

v_call: TRBV7-2
clone_size: -
j_call: TRBJ2-1
d_call: -
cdr3_aa: CASSLVADSYNEQFF
cdr3_nt: TGTGCCAGCAGCTTGGTAGCGGACTCCTACAATGAGCAGTTCTTC

v_call: TRBV4-1
clone_size: -
j_call: TRBJ2-1
d_call: -
cdr3_aa: CASSQEGSFPYNEQFF
cdr3_nt: TGCGCCAGCAGCCAAGAAGGAAGTTTCCCGTACAATGAGCAGTTCTTC

v_call: TRBV7-2
clone_size: many
j_call: TRBJ2-7
d_call: TRBD2
cdr3_aa: CASSPGTSGRKVF
cdr3_nt: TGTGCCAGCAGCCCAGGGACTAGCGGGAGGAAAGTATTC

v_call: TRBV19
clone_size: few
j_call: TRBJ1-1
d_call: -
cdr3_aa: CASIPTGLNTEAFF
cdr3_nt: TGTGCCAGTATCCCAACAGGGCTGAACACTGAAGCTTTCTTT

v_call: TRBV6-2/TRBV6-3
clone_size: -
j_call: TRBJ1-1
d_call: -
cdr3_aa: CASRSAVTGGGTEAFF
cdr3_nt: TGTGCCAGCAGATCCGCAGTTACGGGGGGGGGGACTGAAGCTTTCTTT

v_call: TRBV20-1
clone_size: -
j_call: TRBJ2-1
d_call: -
cdr3_aa: CSALPGLNNEQFF
cdr3_nt: TGCAGTGCCCTCCCGGGGCTAAACAATGAGCAGTTCTTC

v_call: TRBV5-1
clone_size: many
j_call: TRBJ2-5
d_call: TRBD2
cdr3_aa: CASSPAGGRETQYF
cdr3_nt: TGCGCCAGCAGCCCGGCGGGAGGCCGAGAGACCCAGTACTTC

v_call: TRBV4-1
clone_size: -
j_call: TRBJ1-1
d_call: -
cdr3_aa: CASSPMGAGANTEAFF
cdr3_nt: TGCGCCAGCAGCCCAATGGGGGCAGGGGCAAACACTGAAGCTTTCTTT

v_call: TRBV7-2
clone_size: many
j_call: TRBJ2-1
d_call: -
cdr3_aa: CASSLAEGEQFF
cdr3_nt: TGTGCCAGCAGCTTAGCGGAGGGTGAGCAGTTCTTC

v_call: TRBV7-2
clone_size: few
j_call: TRBJ2-1
d_call: TRBD2
cdr3_aa: CASSARTIWTSVGDEQFF
cdr3_nt: TGTGCCAGCAGCGCAAGGACAATATGGACTAGCGTGGGGGATGAGCAGTTCTTC

v_call: TRBV20-1
clone_size: -
j_call: TRBJ2-3
d_call: -
cdr3_aa: CSARGLGVSTDTQYF
cdr3_nt: TGCAGTGCTAGAGGTTTAGGGGTGAGCACAGATACGCAGTATTTT

v_call: TRBV11-2
clone_size: -
j_call: TRBJ2-3
d_call: -
cdr3_aa: CASSLSRGDTQYF
cdr3_nt: TGTGCCAGCAGCTTATCCCGGGGGGATACGCAGTATTTT

v_call: TRBV6-1
clone_size: -
j_call: TRBJ1-4
d_call: -
cdr3_aa: CASSPIATNEKLFF
cdr3_nt: TGTGCCAGCAGCCCGATTGCAACTAATGAAAAACTGTTTTTT

v_call: TRBV28
clone_size: -
j_call: TRBJ2-5
d_call: -
cdr3_aa: CASSFPGRTYQETQYF
cdr3_nt: TGTGCCAGCAGTTTTCCGGGCAGGACTTACCAAGAGACCCAGTACTTC

v_call: TRBV12-3/TRBV12-4
clone_size: -
j_call: TRBJ2-1
d_call: TRBD2
cdr3_aa: CASIHSRTSGRNEQFF
cdr3_nt: TGTGCCAGCATCCATTCCCGCACTAGCGGGAGGAATGAGCAGTTCTTC

v_call: TRBV5-1
clone_size: few
j_call: TRBJ2-7
d_call: TRBD2
cdr3_aa: CASSLVSGDYYEQYF
cdr3_nt: TGCGCCAGCAGCTTGGTGAGCGGGGACTACTACGAGCAGTACTTC

v_call: TRBV7-2
clone_size: few
j_call: TRBJ1-3
d_call: -
cdr3_aa: CASSSTPAGGGNTIYF
cdr3_nt: TGTGCCAGCAGCTCAACCCCGGCTGGAGGTGGAAACACCATATATTTT

v_call: TRBV29-1
clone_size: few
j_call: TRBJ1-2
d_call: TRBD1
cdr3_aa: CSVNGDRTGGYTF
cdr3_nt: TGCAGCGTTAACGGGGACAGGACTGGTGGCTACACCTTC

v_call: TRBV6-2/TRBV6-3
clone_size: -
j_call: TRBJ2-7
d_call: TRBD1
cdr3_aa: CASRPTGGGYYEQYF
cdr3_nt: TGTGCCAGCAGACCGACAGGGGGCGGCTACTACGAGCAGTACTTC

v_call: TRBV7-2
clone_size: many
j_call: TRBJ2-7
d_call: TRBD1
cdr3_aa: CASSVDRENEQYF
cdr3_nt: TGTGCCAGCAGCGTAGACAGGGAAAACGAGCAGTACTTC

v_call: TRBV20-1
clone_size: -
j_call: TRBJ2-5
d_call: TRBD2
cdr3_aa: CSARLSGGAKTQYF
cdr3_nt: TGCAGTGCTAGATTGAGCGGGGGGGCGAAGACCCAGTACTTC

v_call: TRBV11-1
clone_size: -
j_call: TRBJ2-1
d_call: TRBD2
cdr3_aa: CASSPRLAGEYNEQFF
cdr3_nt: TGTGCCAGCAGCCCACGACTAGCGGGGGAGTACAATGAGCAGTTCTTC

v_call: TRBV7-2
clone_size: many
j_call: TRBJ1-1
d_call: -
cdr3_aa: CASSLSPGTTRTEAFF
cdr3_nt: TGTGCCAGCAGCTTGTCTCCCGGGACTACGAGAACTGAAGCTTTCTTT

v_call: TRBV9
clone_size: few
j_call: TRBJ2-1
d_call: -
cdr3_aa: CASSLLGDSYNEQFF
cdr3_nt: TGTGCCAGCAGCCTTCTAGGGGACTCCTACAATGAGCAGTTCTTC

v_call: TRBV2
clone_size: -
j_call: TRBJ2-2
d_call: -
cdr3_aa: CASSEGFEGPTGELFF
cdr3_nt: TGTGCCAGCAGTGAAGGCTTTGAGGGGCCAACCGGGGAGCTGTTTTTT

v_call: TRBV28
clone_size: -
j_call: TRBJ1-5
d_call: -
cdr3_aa: CASRQGGDLSNQPQHF
cdr3_nt: TGTGCCAGCAGACAGGGTGGGGATTTGAGCAATCAGCCCCAGCATTTT

v_call: TRBV7-9
clone_size: many
j_call: TRBJ2-5
d_call: -
cdr3_aa: CASSLRGIQETQYF
cdr3_nt: TGTGCCAGCAGCTTACGAGGGATACAAGAGACCCAGTACTTC

v_call: TRBV6-5
clone_size: -
j_call: TRBJ2-2
d_call: TRBD1
cdr3_aa: CASRGQGSTGELFF
cdr3_nt: TGTGCCAGCAGGGGACAGGGCAGCACCGGGGAGCTGTTTTTT

v_call: TRBV2
clone_size: few
j_call: TRBJ1-1
d_call: -
cdr3_aa: CASTIPMGLNTEAFF
cdr3_nt: TGTGCCAGCACCATCCCTATGGGTCTGAACACTGAAGCTTTCTTT

v_call: TRBV2
clone_size: -
j_call: TRBJ2-3
d_call: TRBD1
cdr3_aa: CASSVAGGADTQYF
cdr3_nt: TGTGCCAGCAGTGTTGCAGGGGGCGCGGATACGCAGTATTTT

v_call: TRBV12-3/TRBV12-4
clone_size: -
j_call: TRBJ2-1
d_call: TRBD2
cdr3_aa: CASSPGTRLGNEQFF
cdr3_nt: TGTGCCAGCAGTCCTGGGACTAGGTTAGGGAATGAGCAGTTCTTC

v_call: TRBV7-2
clone_size: many
j_call: TRBJ1-2
d_call: -
cdr3_aa: CASSLDTEYGYTF
cdr3_nt: TGTGCCAGCAGCTTAGATACAGAATATGGCTACACCTTC

v_call: TRBV7-2
clone_size: -
j_call: TRBJ1-2
d_call: -
cdr3_aa: CASSSDRLRGYTF
cdr3_nt: TGTGCCAGCAGCTCCGACAGGCTTCGAGGCTACACCTTC

v_call: TRBV2
clone_size: -
j_call: TRBJ2-5
d_call: -
cdr3_aa: CASEPQAGGETQYF
cdr3_nt: TGTGCCAGCGAACCCCAGGCAGGCGGCGAGACCCAGTACTTC